This T cell receptor beta chain stems from a study of cytomegalovirus exposure and HLA in healthy donors. Per the germline V gene, CDR1 is SEHNR and CDR2 is FQNEAQ (reference sequence). CDR3 size: 16 residues. Researchers ran the PCR with 60 Vbeta and 13 Jbeta primers. Libraries were prepared by immunoSEQ multiplex PCR; TCRdb keeps only in-frame clonotypes and omits some of them. The data show under 200,000 clones, roughly 85% seen once. In its sample, this clone was seen once. An end of the junction does not agree with germline; a read error may underlie this. The V and J genes are TRBV7-9 and TRBJ2-7; 11 bases map to TRBD1. This sequence originates from a woman between 50 and 59 years old in good health and CMV-seronegative. What was sequenced was PBMCs. The CDR3 DNA sequence: TGTTCCAGCAGCTTGATTAATGGACAGGGGGCCCACGAGCAGTACTTC. This codes for CSSSLINGQGAHEQYF.